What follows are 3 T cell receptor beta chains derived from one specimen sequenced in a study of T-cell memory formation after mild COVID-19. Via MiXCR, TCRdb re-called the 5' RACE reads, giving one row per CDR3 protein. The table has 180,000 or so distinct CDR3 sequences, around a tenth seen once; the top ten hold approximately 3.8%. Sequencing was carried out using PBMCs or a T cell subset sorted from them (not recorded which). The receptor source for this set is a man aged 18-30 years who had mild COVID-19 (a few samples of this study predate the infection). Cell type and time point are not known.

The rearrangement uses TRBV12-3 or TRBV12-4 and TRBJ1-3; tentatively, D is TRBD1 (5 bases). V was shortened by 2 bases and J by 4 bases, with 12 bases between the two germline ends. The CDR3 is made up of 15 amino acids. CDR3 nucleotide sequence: TGTGCCAGCAGTTTAACGGACACGGACGGAAACACCATATATTTT. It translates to CASSLTDTDGNTIYF.

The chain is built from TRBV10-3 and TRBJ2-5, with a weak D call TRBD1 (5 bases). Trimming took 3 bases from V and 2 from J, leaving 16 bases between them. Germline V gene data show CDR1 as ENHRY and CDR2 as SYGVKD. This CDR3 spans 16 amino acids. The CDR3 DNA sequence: TGTGCCATCAGTGATGTACAGCATAGGGGTCAAGAGACCCAGTACTTC. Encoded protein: CAISDVQHRGQETQYF.

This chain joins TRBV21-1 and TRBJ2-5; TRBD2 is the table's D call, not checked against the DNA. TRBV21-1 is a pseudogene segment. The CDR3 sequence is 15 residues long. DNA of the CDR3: TGTGCCAGCAGCACCACTAGCGGGGGGGAAGAGACCCAGTACTTC. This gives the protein CASSTTSGGEETQYF.